Shown below are 8 T cell receptor beta chains from a single sample sequenced in a study of cytomegalovirus exposure and HLA in healthy donors (dated by TCRdb to about 2017). Libraries were prepared through the immunoSEQ multiplex PCR assay. For the multiplex PCR, a mixture combining 60 forward primers for TCR Vbeta segments and 13 reverse primers for TCR Jbeta segments was used. The table was pulled from immuneACCESS by TCRdb, which kept in-frame rearrangements only. Such tables lose some clones; where checked, under half of the loss comes from unresolved V genes, and the rest has no known cause. The sample includes 180,000 or so clones, with around a tenth observed a single time. 1% to 1.5% of the sample lies in the top ten. The sample comprised PBMCs. The receptors originated from a woman younger than 45 in good health and CMV-seropositive.

The chain uses TRBV7-8 and TRBJ2-7; D may be TRBD2 (6 bases). The CDR3 totals 15 residues. Germline V gives CDR1 SGHVS, CDR2 FQNEAQ. Trimming took 5 bases from V and 0 from J, leaving 14 bases between them. CDR3 bases: TGTGCCAGCAGCCTACCCGGGCGGGGCTCCTACGAGCAGTACTTC. Residues: CASSLPGRGSYEQYF.

The rearrangement uses TRBV5-1 and TRBJ2-3; 9 bases map to TRBD2. CDR1 SGHRS and CDR2 YFSETQ come from the germline V gene. The CDR3 is made up of 18 amino acids. Losses at the gene ends were 4 bases for V and 6 bases for J; bases not matched to a gene: 18. The CDR3 loop is CASSLIGTSSSSADTQYF. CDR3 nucleotides: TGCGCCAGCAGCCTCATAGGGACTAGCTCCTCCTCGGCGGATACGCAGTATTTT.

V usage is TRBV7-9 and J usage is TRBJ2-5, with 9 bases that match TRBD2. The closer fit of TRBJ2-7 to the DNA end suggests the J call may be wrong. Germline CDR1 is SEHNR and CDR2 is FQNEAQ (reference sequence). This CDR3 contains 15 residues. In DNA form, the CDR3 reads TGTGCCAGCAGCAAGGTGCCTAGCGGGACCTACGAGCAGTACTTC. Amino acids: CASSKVPSGTYEQYF.

The sample holds a few counts of this clone. The chain links TRBV2 to TRBJ2-7; 10 bases are a match to TRBD1. The CDR3 spans 14 residues. The J segment lost 5 bases and the V segment lost 7 bases, leaving 8 bases of the junction unmatched. CDR1 is SNHLY, CDR2 FYNNEI, per germline. CDR3 bases: TGTGCCAGCACGGCGGGACAGGGGCTCGACGAGCAGTACTTC. Its protein is CASTAGQGLDEQYF.

This chain links TRBV11-2 with TRBJ2-7; 8 bases match TRBD2. Germline V CDR1 and CDR2: SGHAT, FQNNGV. J lost 2 bases, V lost 2 bases, and 8 bases had no gene match. This CDR3 is built from 16 residues. The CDR3 reads CASSLRLSGGPYEQYF. DNA for the CDR3: TGTGCCAGCAGCTTAAGGCTTTCGGGGGGGCCCTACGAGCAGTACTTC.

This clone was observed a few times. The rearrangement links TRBV6-1 to TRBJ1-5; 8 nucleotides line up with TRBD1. The CDR3 length is 15 residues. Germline V gene data show CDR1 as MNHNS and CDR2 as SASEGT. After removal of 6 bases from V and 10 bases from J, the junction contained 14 bases not matched to a gene. The CDR3 nucleotides read TGTGCCAGCAGGATCCGACAGGGGACGGACCATCCCCAGCATTTT. Translating gives CASRIRQGTDHPQHF.

This clone was detected many times. This chain links TRBV5-8 with TRBJ1-1; no clear D. The CDR3 is 16 amino acids. Germline lookup yields CDR1 SGHTS and CDR2 YDEGEE. The ends were cut back, 1 base at V and 1 base at J, with 14 bases in the middle. The CDR3 nucleotides are TGTGCCAGCAGCTTGATGAGAGGGCCAAGGAACACTGAAGCTTTCTTT. Its translation: CASSLMRGPRNTEAFF.

This sequence joins TRBV25-1 and TRBJ2-7; D perhaps matches TRBD1 (6 bases). This CDR3 has 14 residues. Germline CDR1 is MGHDK and CDR2 is SYGVNS. Trimming took 7 bases from V and 5 from J, leaving 18 bases between them. CDR3 DNA: TGTGCCAGCACCTATGGAACAGGGCTCAACGAGCAGTACTTC. The encoded protein is CASTYGTGLNEQYF.